This T cell receptor (beta chain) was sequenced for a study of shared clonotypes between healthy human individuals. The study's findings and limits: Compared with memory subsets, naive subsets generally had larger estimated richness. Only a few donors were included, so the genetic and exposure-history diversity represented was limited.

The table came from immunoSEQ multiplex PCR; TCRdb's copy has only in-frame clones and leaves some out. The profile shows hundreds of thousands of clones, approximately 95% of them singletons. On this clone: The antigen is not known.

With 4 bases removed from V and 14 bases from J, the gap between germline ends came to 21 bases. The CDR3 has 15 amino acids. Germline loops: CDR1 MDHEN, CDR2 SYDVKM. Sequenced: naive CD4+ T cells sorted from blood. Noted subset: CD45RA+ positively selected. The chain couples TRBV28 to TRBJ1-6; the D gene is possibly TRBD1 (5 bases). The TCR sequence derives from a woman in her 30s in good health. CDR3 nucleotides: TGTGCCAGCAGTTCCCCAGGGCGCCTTCGAGGATCCCTCCACTTT. Its protein is CASSSPGRLRGSLHF.